Shown below are 7 T cell receptor beta chains from a single sample sequenced in a study of metastatic and nonmetastatic thyroid tumors. Via MiXCR, TCRdb re-called the PCR reads. The data contain roughly 20,000 clones, 35% to 45% of them singletons. Thyroid surgery took place with no prior treatment in any patient. The sequencing input was tumor tissue. Receptor source: a female donor with papillary thyroid cancer or a benign thyroid nodule (not recorded which). Some clones in this sample may be carry-over from other donors' samples.

The chain combines TRBV5-1 with TRBJ1-2, with D unresolved. V lost 1 base and J 6 bases, leaving 7 bases between the germline ends. CDR1 is SGHRS, CDR2 YFSETQ, per germline. The length of the CDR3 is 12 residues. Written as DNA, the CDR3 is TGCGCCAGCAGCTTGACAGCCGATGGCTACACCTTC. Its translation: CASSLTADGYTF.

This clone has just a few counts. The chain employs TRBV28 and TRBJ1-1; 8 positions match TRBD1. V was pared by 5 bases and J by 0 bases, with 5 bases of the junction left unmatched. The CDR3 length is 15 residues. Germline V gives CDR1 MDHEN, CDR2 SYDVKM. The chain's CDR3 is CASSLTGALNTEAFF. In DNA, the CDR3 is TGTGCCAGCAGTCTGACAGGGGCACTGAACACTGAAGCTTTCTTT.

The chain couples TRBV12-3 or TRBV12-4 to TRBJ1-5; 10 bases match TRBD1. The length of the CDR3 is 15 residues. Germline trimming cut 6 bases from V and 0 bases from J; bases unmatched to any gene: 2. Here the CDR3 reads CASSWTGGSNQPQHF. The CDR3 DNA reads as TGTGCCAGCAGCTGGACAGGGGGTAGCAATCAGCCCCAGCATTTT.

This chain connects TRBV5-4 to TRBJ2-7; D assignment may be TRBD1 or TRBD2 (5 bases each). Germline V gives CDR1 SGHNT, CDR2 YYREEE (reference sequence). V was cut by 3 bases and J by 0 bases, with 16 bases left in between. There are 16 residues in the CDR3. The CDR3 DNA is TGTGCCAGCAGCTCTCCAGTCGGGACCTCCTCCTACGAGCAGTACTTC. The encoded protein is CASSSPVGTSSYEQYF. The whole variable domain, filled in from reference TRBV5-4 and TRBJ2-7, reads ETGVTQSPTHLIKTRGQQVTLRCSSQSGHNTVSWYQQALGQGPQFIFQYYREEENGRGNFPPRFSGLQFPNYSSELNVNALELDDSALYLCASSSPVGTSSYEQYFGPGTRLTVT.

The chain is built from TRBV20-1 and TRBJ1-4; D is undetermined. CDR1 and CDR2 from the germline V gene are DFQATT and SNEGSKA (reference sequence). The CDR3 sequence is 14 residues long. V lost 3 bases, J lost 6 bases, and 14 bases lay in between. The CDR3 DNA sequence: TGCAGTGCTAGGATTTTTGTGGAGGATGAAAAACTGTTTTTT. Protein product: CSARIFVEDEKLFF.

V gene TRBV6-1 combines with J gene TRBJ1-2; TRBD1 is a possible D gene (5 bases). The V gene's germline CDR1 is MNHNS and CDR2 SASEGT. The CDR3 spans 17 residues. V was shortened by 5 bases and J by 0 bases, with 19 bases between the two germline ends. CDR3 sequence (DNA): TGTGCCAGCAGTAAATGGGACGAGTCTATCGCTAACTATGGCTACACCTTC. Amino acids: CASSKWDESIANYGYTF.

There are a few counts of this clone. The CDR3 bases are TGTGCCAGCAGTACAGGACAGCCGTACCAAGAGACCCAGTACTTC. It is translated as CASSTGQPYQETQYF. This chain connects TRBV7-9 to TRBJ2-5; tentatively, D is TRBD1 (6 bases). The germline V gene encodes CDR1 SEHNR and CDR2 FQNEAQ (reference sequence). V was cut by 6 bases and J by 0 bases, with 14 bases left in between. There are 15 residues in the CDR3.